The clone carrying this TCR beta chain has only one observation. The source of the sample is a study of blood T cell repertoires in COVID-19. About the study: PBMCs, B-cell-depleted T cells, or T cells provided the cDNA or gDNA that made up the material.

How the authors handled the data: How many nucleated cells were present was estimated from reference gene primer amplification. Produced via immunoSEQ multiplex PCR; TCRdb's table is partial and in-frame only. The V and J calls and clone size come from that table; D and trimming were worked out from the DNA. Here the sample spans about 440,000 clones, 85% to 90% being singletons. CDR1 is LGHNA and CDR2 is YNFKEQ in the germline V gene. The CDR3 is 14 residues long. Trimming cost V 0 bases and J 8 bases, with 13 bases left between them. The TCR was taken from a woman aged 30 to 39 with acute or convalescent COVID-19. The source material was peripheral blood. This chain connects TRBV4-2 to TRBJ2-5; D gene unclear. CDR3 in amino acids: CASSQEAVVETQYF. The CDR3 nucleotides are TGTGCCAGCAGCCAAGAAGCCGTGGTCGAAACCCAGTACTTC.